Listed below are T cell receptor beta chains from one sample, sequenced in a study of CD8 T cells in Susac syndrome. TCRdb re-analysed the immunoSEQ multiplex PCR reads in MiXCR, keeping a single row per CDR3 protein. The data hold roughly 150,000 distinct CDR3 sequences, with nearly 97% observed a single time. The sample taken for sequencing was CD8+ T cells from PBMCs. These receptors were taken from a human donor with multiple sclerosis. CDR3s include the opening cysteine and the closing phenylalanine or tryptophan. Each record gives: CDR3 DNA, CDR3 protein, V gene, clone size, CDR3 length, D gene, J gene. A D gene is named only where the DNA matches it firmly. Expanded clones are given a class, and other clones once, few, many or no size at all.

CDR3nt: TGTGCCAGCAGCGATGACAGGGACTACGGGGAGCTGTTTTTT; CDR3aa: CASSDDRDYGELFF; v_gene: TRBV5-6; abundance: .; len: 14; d_gene: .; j_gene: TRBJ2-2
CDR3nt: TGTGCCACCAGTGATACCGCCTACGGAGAGCAGTACTTC; CDR3aa: CATSDTAYGEQYF; v_gene: TRBV24-1; abundance: .; len: 13; d_gene: .; j_gene: TRBJ2-7
CDR3nt: TGTGCCAGCAGTTTAGTCGGTCTAGCGGATATGGGCACAGATACGCAGTATTTT; CDR3aa: CASSLVGLADMGTDTQYF; v_gene: TRBV12-3/TRBV12-4; abundance: .; len: 18; d_gene: TRBD2; j_gene: TRBJ2-3
CDR3nt: TGTGCCAGCAGTTTATCGGGGGGCAGGGGCGCCTACAATGAGCAGTTCTTC; CDR3aa: CASSLSGGRGAYNEQFF; v_gene: TRBV27; abundance: .; len: 17; d_gene: .; j_gene: TRBJ2-1
CDR3nt: TGCAGTGCTAGAACCCCCAGGGACTACAATGAGCAGTTCTTC; CDR3aa: CSARTPRDYNEQFF; v_gene: TRBV20-1; abundance: .; len: 14; d_gene: .; j_gene: TRBJ2-1
CDR3nt: TGTGCCACCAGCAGAGTTGGTACTGAAGCTTTCTTT; CDR3aa: CATSRVGTEAFF; v_gene: TRBV15; abundance: .; len: 12; d_gene: .; j_gene: TRBJ1-1
CDR3nt: TGCAGCGTTGAAGATCCCCGTATTCTGAACACTGAAGCTTTCTTT; CDR3aa: CSVEDPRILNTEAFF; v_gene: TRBV29-1; abundance: .; len: 15; d_gene: .; j_gene: TRBJ1-1
CDR3nt: TGTGCCAGCAGCCCCGGAACGGGACTCCGAGAGCAGTTCTTC; CDR3aa: CASSPGTGLREQFF; v_gene: TRBV7-2; abundance: .; len: 14; d_gene: .; j_gene: TRBJ2-1
CDR3nt: TGTGCCAGCAGTGAATGGGGACAGGGGGTCAATGAGCAGTTCTTC; CDR3aa: CASSEWGQGVNEQFF; v_gene: TRBV25-1; abundance: .; len: 15; d_gene: TRBD1; j_gene: TRBJ2-1
CDR3nt: TGCAGTGCTAGGGTCGGGGCTGAAGCTTTCTTT; CDR3aa: CSARVGAEAFF; v_gene: TRBV20-1; abundance: .; len: 11; d_gene: .; j_gene: TRBJ1-1
CDR3nt: TGTGCCTGGAGTACGCCCGGACAGGAAGCTTTCTTT; CDR3aa: CAWSTPGQEAFF; v_gene: TRBV30; abundance: few; len: 12; d_gene: .; j_gene: TRBJ1-1
CDR3nt: TGTGCCAGCAGCTTATACCAGTGGGACGAAGACGAGCAGTACTTC; CDR3aa: CASSLYQWDEDEQYF; v_gene: TRBV7-8; abundance: .; len: 15; d_gene: .; j_gene: TRBJ2-7
CDR3nt: TGTGCCAGCAGCCAGCTAAAAGAGACCCAGTACTTC; CDR3aa: CASSQLKETQYF; v_gene: TRBV7-9; abundance: .; len: 12; d_gene: .; j_gene: TRBJ2-5
CDR3nt: TGCAGTGCATCCGACCCCATTGACAGCTACGAGCAGTACTTC; CDR3aa: CSASDPIDSYEQYF; v_gene: TRBV20-1; abundance: .; len: 14; d_gene: .; j_gene: TRBJ2-7
CDR3nt: TGTGCCAGCAGCTTGGGAGGGCTTGGTGAAGCTTTCTTT; CDR3aa: CASSLGGLGEAFF; v_gene: TRBV5-6; abundance: .; len: 13; d_gene: .; j_gene: TRBJ1-1
CDR3nt: TGCAGTGCCATAACCCCCGGGACTTTGGGGACCCAGTACTTC; CDR3aa: CSAITPGTLGTQYF; v_gene: TRBV20-1; abundance: .; len: 14; d_gene: .; j_gene: TRBJ2-5
CDR3nt: TGTGCCAGCAGCCCCCCGGGACAGCCGTACCAAGAGACCCAGTACTTC; CDR3aa: CASSPPGQPYQETQYF; v_gene: TRBV3-1; abundance: .; len: 16; d_gene: TRBD1; j_gene: TRBJ2-5
CDR3nt: TGTGCCAGCAGCCCACCACAGGGGGCGAGTTACAATGAGCAGTTCTTC; CDR3aa: CASSPPQGASYNEQFF; v_gene: TRBV7-9; abundance: .; len: 16; d_gene: TRBD1; j_gene: TRBJ2-1
CDR3nt: TGTGCCAGCAGCTTCAGCGGGGGGAACACAGATACGCAGTATTTT; CDR3aa: CASSFSGGNTDTQYF; v_gene: TRBV7-8; abundance: .; len: 15; d_gene: TRBD2; j_gene: TRBJ2-3
CDR3nt: TGTGCCAGCAGAGGGACATTTAGCAATCAGCCCCAGCATTTT; CDR3aa: CASRGTFSNQPQHF; v_gene: TRBV2; abundance: .; len: 14; d_gene: .; j_gene: TRBJ1-5
CDR3nt: TGCGCCAGCAGCCAAGGAACGGACCAAGAGACCCAGTACTTC; CDR3aa: CASSQGTDQETQYF; v_gene: TRBV4-1; abundance: .; len: 14; d_gene: .; j_gene: TRBJ2-5
CDR3nt: TGTGCCAGCAGCCAGTCTGAGCGGGCCACGCGGGAGACCCAGTACTTC; CDR3aa: CASSQSERATRETQYF; v_gene: TRBV3-1; abundance: .; len: 16; d_gene: .; j_gene: TRBJ2-5
CDR3nt: TGTGCCAGCAGCTTAGAGGCAGAGGACTTCAATCAGCCCCAGCATTTT; CDR3aa: CASSLEAEDFNQPQHF; v_gene: TRBV11-2; abundance: once; len: 16; d_gene: .; j_gene: TRBJ1-5
CDR3nt: TGTGCCAGCAGTTTAGGGAAAACCTACGAGCAGTACTTC; CDR3aa: CASSLGKTYEQYF; v_gene: TRBV27; abundance: .; len: 13; d_gene: .; j_gene: TRBJ2-7
CDR3nt: TGCGCCAGCAGCGACACATGGGGCGAGCAGTACTTC; CDR3aa: CASSDTWGEQYF; v_gene: TRBV5-1; abundance: .; len: 12; d_gene: .; j_gene: TRBJ2-7